This T cell receptor (beta chain) comes out of a study of blood T cell repertoires in COVID-19. At the level of the study: The origin of the acute and convalescent COVID-19 samples was the United States, Italy and Spain. The cDNA or gDNA used as material had been derived from T cells, B-cell-depleted T cells, or PBMCs.

The protocol was immunoSEQ multiplex PCR, while the TCRdb copy is restricted to in-frame clones and leaves out a portion. The table has some 400,000 clones, over 85% seen once; the top ten hold about 1.8%. The CDR3 spans 15 residues. V gave up 0 bases and J gave up 7 bases; unmatched junction bases: 4. CDR1 and CDR2 from the germline V gene are SGHTA and FQGTGA. Before being deemed recovered, Cohort 3 donors had two negative PCRs, clearance, or symptom resolution. The receptor comes from a woman aged 25 to 39 who had recovered from COVID-19. V usage is TRBV7-3 and J usage is TRBJ2-1, with 9 bases identical to TRBD2. The specimen was PBMCs or T cells enriched from blood (not recorded which). The CDR3 region has the DNA TGTGCCAGCAGCTTAACTAGCGGGGGCGGTAATGAGCAGTTCTTC. Its protein product is CASSLTSGGGNEQFF.